What follows is one TCR beta chain and its context. This entry is derived from a study of T cell changes during pregnancy in multiple sclerosis. Produced via immunoSEQ multiplex PCR; TCRdb's table is partial and in-frame only. Of 60,000 or so clones in the sample, around 90% were seen once. CDR3 length: 13 residues. V lost 7 bases, J lost 1 base, and 13 bases lay in between. Germline CDR1 and CDR2: SQVTM and ANQGSEA. The specimen was peripheral blood, collected in the second trimester of pregnancy. The receptor was derived from a female donor in good health, enrolled as a control in a pregnancy study. This sequence joins TRBV29-1 and TRBJ1-2; D gene uncertain. The CDR3 reads CSADGGDNYGYTF. CDR3 sequence (DNA): TGCAGCGCGGACGGAGGCGATAACTATGGCTACACCTTC.